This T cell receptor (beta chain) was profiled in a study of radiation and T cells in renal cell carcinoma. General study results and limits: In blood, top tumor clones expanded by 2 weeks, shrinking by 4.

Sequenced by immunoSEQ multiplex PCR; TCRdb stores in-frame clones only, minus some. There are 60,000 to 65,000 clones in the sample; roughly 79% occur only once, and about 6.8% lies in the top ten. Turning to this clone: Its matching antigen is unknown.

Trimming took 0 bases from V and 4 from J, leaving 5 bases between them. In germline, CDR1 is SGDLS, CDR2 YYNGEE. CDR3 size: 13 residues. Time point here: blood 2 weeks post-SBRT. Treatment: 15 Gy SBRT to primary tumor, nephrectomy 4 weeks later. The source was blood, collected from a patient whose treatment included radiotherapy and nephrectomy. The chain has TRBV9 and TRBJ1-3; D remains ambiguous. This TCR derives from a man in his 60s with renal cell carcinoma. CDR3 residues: CASSVDTGNTIYF. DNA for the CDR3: TGTGCCAGCAGCGTAGACACCGGAAACACCATATATTTT.